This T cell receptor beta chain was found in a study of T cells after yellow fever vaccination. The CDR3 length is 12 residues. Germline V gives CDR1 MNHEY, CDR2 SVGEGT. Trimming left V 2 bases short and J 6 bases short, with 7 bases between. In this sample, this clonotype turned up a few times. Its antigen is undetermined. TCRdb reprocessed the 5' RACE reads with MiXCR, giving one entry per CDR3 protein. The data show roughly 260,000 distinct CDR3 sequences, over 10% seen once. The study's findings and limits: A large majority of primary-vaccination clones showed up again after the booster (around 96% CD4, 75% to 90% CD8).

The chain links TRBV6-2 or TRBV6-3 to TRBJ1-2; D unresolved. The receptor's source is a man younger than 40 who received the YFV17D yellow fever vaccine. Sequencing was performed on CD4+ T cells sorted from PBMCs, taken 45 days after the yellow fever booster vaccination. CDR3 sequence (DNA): TGTGCCAGCAGTTACGAGAGACATGGCTACACCTTC. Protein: CASSYERHGYTF.